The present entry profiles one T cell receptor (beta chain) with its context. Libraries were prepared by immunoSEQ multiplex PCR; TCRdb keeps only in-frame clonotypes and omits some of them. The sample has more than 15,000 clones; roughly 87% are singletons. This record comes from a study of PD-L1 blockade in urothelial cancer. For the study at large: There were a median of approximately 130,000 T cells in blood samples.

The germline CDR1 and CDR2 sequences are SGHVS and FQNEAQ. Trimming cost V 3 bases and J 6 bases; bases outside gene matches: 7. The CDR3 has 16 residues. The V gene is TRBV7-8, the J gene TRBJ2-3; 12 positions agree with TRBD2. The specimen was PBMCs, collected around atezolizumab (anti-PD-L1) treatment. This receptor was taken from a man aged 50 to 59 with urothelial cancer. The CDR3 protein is CASSFSSGGAVDTQYF. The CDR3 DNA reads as TGTGCCAGCAGCTTCTCTAGCGGGGGGGCCGTTGATACGCAGTATTTT.